This T cell receptor beta chain comes out of a study of response to subunit inactivated influenza vaccine. Study-level results: Seasonal influenza vaccination, on each occasion, was suggested by the authors to recruit few new T cells.

TCRdb fed the RT-PCR reads into MiXCR, producing one record per CDR3 protein. The table includes about 530,000 distinct CDR3 sequences, approximately 12% detected once. About this clonotype itself: What it binds is unknown.

V lost 8 bases to trimming and J lost 0 bases, with 14 bases between them. This CDR3 is 15 amino acids long. CDR1 LGHDT and CDR2 YNNKEL come from the germline V gene (reference sequence). The chain uses TRBV3-1 and TRBJ2-1; D is perhaps TRBD1 or TRBD2 (5 bases each). Sample: PBMCs from blood, taken on the day of vaccination. This sequence was found in a man aged 45-65 years who received an inactivated influenza vaccine. Here the CDR3 DNA reads TGTGCCAGCGCTGGGGCGGGCAACTCCTACAATGAGCAGTTCTTC. Translation gives CASAGAGNSYNEQFF.